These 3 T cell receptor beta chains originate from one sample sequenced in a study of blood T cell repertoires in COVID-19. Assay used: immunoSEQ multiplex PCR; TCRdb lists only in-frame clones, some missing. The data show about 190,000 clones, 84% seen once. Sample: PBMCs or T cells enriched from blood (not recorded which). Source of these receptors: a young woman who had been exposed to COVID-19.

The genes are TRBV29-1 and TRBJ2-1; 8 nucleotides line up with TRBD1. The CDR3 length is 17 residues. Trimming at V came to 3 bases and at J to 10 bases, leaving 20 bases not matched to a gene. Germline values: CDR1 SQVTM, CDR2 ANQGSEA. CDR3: CSVERFLRQGASEEQFF. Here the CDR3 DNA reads TGCAGCGTTGAGAGGTTTTTACGGCAGGGGGCTTCAGAGGAGCAGTTCTTC.

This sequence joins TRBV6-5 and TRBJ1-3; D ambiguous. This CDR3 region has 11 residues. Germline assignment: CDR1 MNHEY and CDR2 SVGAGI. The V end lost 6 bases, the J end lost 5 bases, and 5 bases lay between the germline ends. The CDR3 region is CASSTRNTIYF. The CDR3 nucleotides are TGTGCCAGCAGCACTAGAAACACCATATATTTT.

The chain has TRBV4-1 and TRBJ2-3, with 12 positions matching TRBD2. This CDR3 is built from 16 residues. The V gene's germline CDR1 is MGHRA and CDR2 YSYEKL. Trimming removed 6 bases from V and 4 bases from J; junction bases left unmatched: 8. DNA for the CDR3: TGCGCCAGCAGTGTTCTAGCGGGGGGGCCGGCAGATACGCAGTATTTT. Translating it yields CASSVLAGGPADTQYF.